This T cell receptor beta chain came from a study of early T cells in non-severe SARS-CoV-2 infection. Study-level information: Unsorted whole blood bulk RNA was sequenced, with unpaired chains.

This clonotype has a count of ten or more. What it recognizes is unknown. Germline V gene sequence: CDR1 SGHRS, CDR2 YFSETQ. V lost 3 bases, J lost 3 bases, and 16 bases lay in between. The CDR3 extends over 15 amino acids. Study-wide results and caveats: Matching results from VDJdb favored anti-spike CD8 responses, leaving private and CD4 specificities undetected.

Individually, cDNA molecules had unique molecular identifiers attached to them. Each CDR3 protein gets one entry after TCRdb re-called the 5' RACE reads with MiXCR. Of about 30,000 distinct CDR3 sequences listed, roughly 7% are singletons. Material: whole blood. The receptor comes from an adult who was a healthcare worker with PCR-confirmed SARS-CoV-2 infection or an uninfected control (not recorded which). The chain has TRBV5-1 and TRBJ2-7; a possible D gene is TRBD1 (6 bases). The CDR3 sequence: CASSYGTLKFYEQYF. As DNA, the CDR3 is TGCGCCAGCAGCTACGGGACACTTAAATTCTACGAGCAGTACTTC.